These 25 T cell receptor beta chains share one sample of origin, sequenced in a study of T cells after yellow fever vaccination. One entry per CDR3 protein results from TCRdb running MiXCR on the 5' RACE reads. Counted here are around 310,000 distinct CDR3 sequences, roughly 4% occurring once; the ten biggest clones make up about 25%. Specimen: PBMCs, collected on the day of the yellow fever booster vaccination. The receptor source for this set is a man aged 18 to 29 who received the YFV17D yellow fever vaccine.

This clonotype was counted ten times or more. The V and J genes are TRBV9 and TRBJ2-1; D gene unclear. Germline V CDR1 and CDR2: SGDLS, YYNGEE. This CDR3 region has 12 residues. Trimming left V 4 bases short and J 8 bases short, with 10 bases between. The CDR3 bases are TGTGCCAGCAGCACCCGAGTGGATGAGCAGTTCTTC. Amino acid sequence: CASSTRVDEQFF.

The V and J genes are TRBV28 and TRBJ1-2; tentatively, D is TRBD1 (5 bases). In germline, CDR1 is MDHEN, CDR2 SYDVKM. The CDR3 covers 14 residues. Trimming took off 8 bases at V and 0 bases at J, with 13 bases between the two ends. CDR3 sequence reads: CASFGQVTNYGYTF. The CDR3 nucleotides read TGTGCCAGCTTTGGACAAGTCACTAACTATGGCTACACCTTC.

This clonotype has ten or more counts. CDR3 loop: CASSWTSSGDTQYF. The CDR3 bases are TGTGCCAGCAGTTGGACTAGCTCCGGAGATACGCAGTATTTT. This chain connects TRBV12-3 or TRBV12-4 to TRBJ2-3; 8 bases align to TRBD2. CDR3 length: 14 amino acids. V lost 4 bases and J lost 5; bases outside the gene matches: 5.

This clonotype was found many times. The chain employs TRBV4-3 and TRBJ2-1; D is uncertain. The length of the CDR3 is 16 residues. CDR1 and CDR2 from the germline V gene are LGHNA and YSLEER. V gave up 6 bases and J gave up 0 bases, with 15 bases separating them. CDR3 sequence (DNA): TGCGCCAGCAGTCGAACAGCATACAGCTCCTACAATGAGCAGTTCTTC. It translates to CASSRTAYSSYNEQFF.

This clonotype was seen at least ten times. This sequence joins TRBV19 and TRBJ1-6; 8 bases are a match to TRBD1. Germline CDR1 and CDR2: LNHDA and SQIVND (reference sequence). Trimming at V came to 9 bases and at J to 7 bases, leaving 14 bases not matched to a gene. The CDR3 covers 16 residues. CDR3 sequence: CASEDRVDLGNSPLHF. The CDR3 coding sequence is TGTGCCAGCGAGGACAGGGTTGATCTGGGAAATTCACCCCTCCACTTT.

The V gene is TRBV5-5, the J gene TRBJ1-1; 12 positions agree with TRBD1. The CDR3 is 15 residues long. Germline CDR1 is SGHKS and CDR2 is YYEKEE (reference sequence). The junction had 11 bases not matched to a gene; V was cut back by 4 bases and J by 10 bases. In DNA form, the CDR3 reads TGTGCCAGCAGCCTTGCAGGGACAGGGGGCCGGATAGCTTTCTTT. Its protein is CASSLAGTGGRIAFF.

The chain has TRBV20-1 and TRBJ1-4, with 7 bases fitting TRBD1. CDR3 length: 13 amino acids. Germline assignment: CDR1 DFQATT and CDR2 SNEGSKA (reference sequence). The V and J ends lost 3 bases and 6 bases, in that order; junction bases with no gene match: 4. The CDR3 coding sequence is TGCAGTGCTAGCGCCAGGGGGTATGAAAAACTGTTTTTT. This gives the protein CSASARGYEKLFF.

This clonotype was detected many times. This chain uses TRBV7-9 with TRBJ2-7; D is possibly TRBD1 or TRBD2 (5 bases each). The CDR3 is 17 residues long. Germline CDR1 and CDR2: SEHNR and FQNEAQ (reference sequence). V lost 1 base to trimming and J lost 4 bases, with 20 bases between them. The CDR3 sequence is CASSLELRGTWGYEQYF. The DNA of the CDR3 is TGTGCCAGCAGCTTAGAGCTCCGTGGGACCTGGGGGTACGAGCAGTACTTC.

This clonotype was recorded at least ten times. This chain uses TRBV20-1 with TRBJ2-1; 13 bases are a match to TRBD2. The germline CDR1 and CDR2 sequences are DFQATT and SNEGSKA (reference sequence). With V trimmed by 7 bases and J by 10 bases, 1 base remained unmatched. CDR3 length: 11 amino acids. The CDR3 here is CSGTSGGEQFF. The CDR3 nucleotides are TGCAGTGGGACTAGCGGGGGAGAGCAGTTCTTC.

This clonotype was seen many times. This rearrangement joins TRBV7-2 to TRBJ1-2; a possible D gene is TRBD1 (5 bases). V shed 0 bases and J shed 8 bases, with 10 bases lying between them. Germline V gives CDR1 SGHTA, CDR2 FQGNSA. CDR3 length: 13 amino acids. The CDR3 bases are TGTGCCAGCAGCTTAGCAGGGGCTACGGGCTACACCTTC. Its translation is CASSLAGATGYTF. Variable domain in full (rest from reference TRBV7-2 and TRBJ1-2): GAGVSQSPSNKVTEKGKDVELRCDPISGHTALYWYRQSLGQGLEFLIYFQGNSAPDKSGLPSDRFSAERTGGSVSTLTIQRTQQEDSAVYLCASSLAGATGYTFGSGTRLTVV.

This sequence joins TRBV20-1 and TRBJ2-1, with no clear D. The germline V gene has CDR1 DFQATT and CDR2 SNEGSKA (reference sequence). There are 13 residues in the CDR3. Trimming pared 4 bases from V and 3 bases from J, leaving 10 bases between. The CDR3 loop reads CSAKAEIYNEQFF. Here the CDR3 DNA reads TGCAGTGCTAAGGCCGAGATCTACAATGAGCAGTTCTTC.

The chain couples TRBV5-1 to TRBJ2-1, with 8 bases fitting TRBD1. The length of the CDR3 is 17 residues. V shed 0 bases and J 8 bases; nucleotides not matched to a gene: 13. The V gene's germline CDR1 is SGHRS and CDR2 YFSETQ. The CDR3 region is CASSLEVLGDRRDEQFF. As DNA, the CDR3 is TGCGCCAGCAGCTTGGAAGTTTTAGGGGACAGGAGGGATGAGCAGTTCTTC.

This clonotype was observed a handful of times. J is TRBJ1-4 and V is TRBV7-9; maybe TRBD1 (6 bases). CDR1 is SEHNR, CDR2 FQNEAQ, per germline (reference sequence). The CDR3 covers 16 residues. V was cut by 5 bases and J by 4 bases, with 17 bases left in between. The CDR3 region has the DNA TGTGCCAGCAGCCCGACAGGTGGGCCCCTTAATGAAAAACTGTTTTTT. It encodes CASSPTGGPLNEKLFF.

This clonotype was seen repeatedly, ten times or more. The chain has TRBV7-6 and TRBJ1-1, with D unclear. Germline V gene lookup returns CDR1 SGHVS and CDR2 FNYEAQ. CDR3 length: 14 amino acids. Trimming removed 3 bases at V and 0 bases at J, with 8 bases between. The CDR3 sequence is CASSFPAMNTEAFF. In DNA form, the CDR3 reads TGTGCCAGCAGCTTCCCAGCTATGAACACTGAAGCTTTCTTT.

This clonotype has a handful of counts. The V call is TRBV7-2, the J call TRBJ1-4; unclear D gene. The CDR3 has 16 residues. The germline V gene encodes CDR1 SGHTA and CDR2 FQGNSA. The V end was cut by 8 bases, the J end by 5 bases, with 21 bases between. The CDR3 DNA reads TGTGCCAGCGGATGGGTGTCGGGCAGAAACAATGAAAAACTGTTTTTT. Protein: CASGWVSGRNNEKLFF.

This clonotype was counted between two and nine times. The gene calls are TRBV7-2 and TRBJ1-1, with D possibly matching TRBD1 (5 bases). Per the germline V gene, CDR1 is SGHTA and CDR2 is FQGNSA. Trimming removed 2 bases from V and 5 bases from J, with 15 bases in between. The CDR3 sequence is 15 residues long. CDR3 in amino acids: CASSLRRGSGTEAFF. The CDR3, as DNA: TGTGCCAGCAGCTTACGCCGGGGCTCTGGGACTGAAGCTTTCTTT.

There are many counts of this clonotype. CDR3 sequence: CASSSEAGIQGNSPLHF. The CDR3 DNA reads TGTGCCAGCAGCTCGGAGGCAGGGATTCAGGGGAATTCACCCCTCCACTTT. The chain links TRBV7-2 to TRBJ1-6; TRBD1 might be the D (6 bases). Trimming removed 4 bases at V and 7 bases at J, with 20 bases between. Germline V gives CDR1 SGHTA, CDR2 FQGNSA. The CDR3 has 17 amino acids.

This clonotype was detected only a few times. The chain is built from TRBV12-3 or TRBV12-4 and TRBJ1-2; D unresolved. The CDR3 length is 14 residues. Trimming pared 1 base from V and 4 bases from J, leaving 10 bases between. The CDR3 nucleotides are TGTGCCAGCAGTTTAGAGTACGGCGTCTATGGCTACACCTTC. Amino acids: CASSLEYGVYGYTF.

The sample holds a few counts of this clonotype. The rearrangement joins TRBV7-2 to TRBJ1-2, with a possible D match to TRBD1 (5 bases). The CDR3 has 16 amino acids. Trimming shortened V by 2 bases and J by 2 bases, and 15 bases separated the two germline ends. Germline V gene data show CDR1 as SGHTA and CDR2 as FQGNSA. CDR3 sequence: CASSLNPGLTNYGYTF. The CDR3 bases are TGTGCCAGCAGCTTAAATCCAGGGCTGACGAACTATGGCTACACCTTC.

This clonotype was counted a few times. V is TRBV29-1 and J is TRBJ2-1; D uncertain. This CDR3 contains 12 residues. Trimming shortened V by 3 bases and J by 8 bases, and 11 bases separated the two germline ends. Germline V gene sequence: CDR1 SQVTM, CDR2 ANQGSEA. CDR3 sequence: CSVDSEMYEQFF. CDR3 sequence (DNA): TGCAGCGTTGATTCGGAAATGTATGAGCAGTTCTTC.

A few counts support this clonotype. One end of the junction varies from germline; a read error may be responsible. V and J are TRBV30 and TRBJ2-1, with 9 positions matching TRBD2. Germline assignment: CDR1 GTSNPN and CDR2 SVGIG (reference sequence). There are 12 residues in the CDR3. DNA for the CDR3: TGTGCCTGGAGTGCGACTAGCGGAGTCTCGGGCTTC. This sequence encodes CAWSATSGVSGF.

This clonotype has at least ten counts. The chain combines TRBV7-8 with TRBJ2-4; no definite D call. Germline-derived CDR1 and CDR2 are SGHVS and FQNEAQ. The CDR3 loop spans 15 amino acids. The V and J ends lost 1 base and 2 bases respectively, with 9 bases between them. The CDR3 DNA is TGTGCCAGCAGCTTAGAACGCATGTCCAAAAACATTCAGTACTTC. Translation gives CASSLERMSKNIQYF.

This clonotype has a count of ten or more. The chain carries TRBV7-9 and TRBJ2-3, with D perhaps TRBD2 (6 bases). Germline-derived CDR1 and CDR2 are SEHNR and FQNEAQ (reference sequence). The CDR3 contains 14 residues. V lost 5 bases and J 6 bases, leaving 15 bases between the germline ends. The CDR3 here is CASSPRGAGDTQYF. CDR3 nucleotides: TGTGCCAGCAGCCCACGAGGGGCGGGGGATACGCAGTATTTT.

V gene TRBV4-1 combines with J gene TRBJ1-1; no reliable D call. V dropped 6 bases and J dropped 6 bases, with 17 bases sitting between them. The CDR3 length is 14 residues. CDR1 is MGHRA, CDR2 YSYEKL, per germline. CDR3 sequence (DNA): TGCGCCAGCAGAGGGCCCCTGGGCCGGGCTGAAGCTTTCTTT. Translating it yields CASRGPLGRAEAFF.

The table lists this clonotype with a few counts. The chain is built from TRBV29-1 and TRBJ1-4; D call uncertain. The CDR3 covers 13 residues. CDR1 and CDR2 from the germline V gene are SQVTM and ANQGSEA. Trimming stripped 1 base from V and 7 bases from J, with 10 bases between. This CDR3 is CSVEVRDIEKLFF. In DNA, the CDR3 is TGCAGCGTTGAAGTAAGGGATATTGAAAAACTGTTTTTT.